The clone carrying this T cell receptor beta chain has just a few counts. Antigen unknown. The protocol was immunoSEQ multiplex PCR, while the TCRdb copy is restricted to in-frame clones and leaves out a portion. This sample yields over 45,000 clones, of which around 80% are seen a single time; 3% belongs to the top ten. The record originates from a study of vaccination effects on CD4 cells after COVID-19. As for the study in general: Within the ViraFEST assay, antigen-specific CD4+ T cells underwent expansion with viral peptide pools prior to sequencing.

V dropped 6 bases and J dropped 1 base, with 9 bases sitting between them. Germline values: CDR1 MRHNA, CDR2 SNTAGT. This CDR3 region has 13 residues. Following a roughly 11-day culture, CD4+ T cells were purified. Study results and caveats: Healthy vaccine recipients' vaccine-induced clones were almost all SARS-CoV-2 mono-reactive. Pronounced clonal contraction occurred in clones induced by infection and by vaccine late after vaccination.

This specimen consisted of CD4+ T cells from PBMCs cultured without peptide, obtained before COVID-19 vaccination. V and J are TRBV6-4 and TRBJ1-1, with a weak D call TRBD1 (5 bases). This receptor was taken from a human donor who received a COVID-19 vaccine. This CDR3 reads CASSLGGNTEAFF. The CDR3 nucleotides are TGTGCCAGCAGCCTGGGGGGGAACACTGAAGCTTTCTTT.